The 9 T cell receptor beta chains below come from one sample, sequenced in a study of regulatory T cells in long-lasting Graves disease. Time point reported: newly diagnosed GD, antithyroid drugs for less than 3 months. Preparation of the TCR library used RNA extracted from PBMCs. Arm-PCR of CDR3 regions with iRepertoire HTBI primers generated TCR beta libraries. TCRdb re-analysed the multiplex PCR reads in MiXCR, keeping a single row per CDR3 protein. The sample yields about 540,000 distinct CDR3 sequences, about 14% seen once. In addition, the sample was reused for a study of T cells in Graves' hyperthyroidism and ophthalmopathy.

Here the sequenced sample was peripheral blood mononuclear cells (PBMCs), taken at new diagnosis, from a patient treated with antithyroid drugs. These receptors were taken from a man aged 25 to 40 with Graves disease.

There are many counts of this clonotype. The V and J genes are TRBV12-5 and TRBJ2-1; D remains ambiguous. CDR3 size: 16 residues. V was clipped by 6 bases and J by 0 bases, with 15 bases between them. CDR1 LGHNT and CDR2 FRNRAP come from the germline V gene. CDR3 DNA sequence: TGTGCTAGTGGCCCGCCCGGAGTAACCTCCTACAATGAGCAGTTCTTC. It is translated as CASGPPGVTSYNEQFF.

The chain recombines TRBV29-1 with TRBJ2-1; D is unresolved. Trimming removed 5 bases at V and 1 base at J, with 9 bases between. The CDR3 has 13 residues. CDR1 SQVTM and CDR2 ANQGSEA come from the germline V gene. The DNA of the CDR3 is TGCAGCGTTACTCCTCGTTCCTACAATGAGCAGTTCTTC. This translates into CSVTPRSYNEQFF.

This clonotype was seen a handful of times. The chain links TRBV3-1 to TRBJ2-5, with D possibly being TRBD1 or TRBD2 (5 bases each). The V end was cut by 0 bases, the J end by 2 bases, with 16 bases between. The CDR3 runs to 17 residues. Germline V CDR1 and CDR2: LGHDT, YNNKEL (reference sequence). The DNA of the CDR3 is TGTGCCAGCAGCCAAGATCGTACAAGGGGACGACAAGAGACCCAGTACTTC. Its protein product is CASSQDRTRGRQETQYF.

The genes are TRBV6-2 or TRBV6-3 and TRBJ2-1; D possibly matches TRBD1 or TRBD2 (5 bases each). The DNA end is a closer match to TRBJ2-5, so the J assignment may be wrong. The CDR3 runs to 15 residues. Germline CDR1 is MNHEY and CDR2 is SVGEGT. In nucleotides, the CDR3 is TGTGCCAGCAGTGAAGCCGCCGGGACGCAAGAGACCCAGTACTTC. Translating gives CASSEAAGTQETQYF.

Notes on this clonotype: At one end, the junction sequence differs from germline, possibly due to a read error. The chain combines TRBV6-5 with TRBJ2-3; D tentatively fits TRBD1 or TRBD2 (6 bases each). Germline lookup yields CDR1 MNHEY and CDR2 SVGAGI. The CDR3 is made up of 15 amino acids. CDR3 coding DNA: TGTGCCGGCAGTTACTCGGGCGGGACAACAGATACGCAGTATTTT. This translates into CAGSYSGGTTDTQYF.

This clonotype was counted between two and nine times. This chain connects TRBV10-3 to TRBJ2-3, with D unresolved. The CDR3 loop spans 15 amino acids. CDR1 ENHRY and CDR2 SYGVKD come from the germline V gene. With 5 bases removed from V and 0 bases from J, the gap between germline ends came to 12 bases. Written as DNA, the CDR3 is TGTGCCATCAGTCGCGACTCCGCTAGCACAGATACGCAGTATTTT. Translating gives CAISRDSASTDTQYF.

The DNA of the CDR3 is TGTGCCAGCAGTGATTCCAGGAATAGCAATCAGCCCCAGCATTTT. It encodes CASSDSRNSNQPQHF. V and J are TRBV25-1 and TRBJ1-5; no clear D gene. Germline CDR1 is MGHDK and CDR2 is SYGVNS. The CDR3 totals 15 residues. V lost 3 bases and J 0 bases, leaving 9 bases between the germline ends.

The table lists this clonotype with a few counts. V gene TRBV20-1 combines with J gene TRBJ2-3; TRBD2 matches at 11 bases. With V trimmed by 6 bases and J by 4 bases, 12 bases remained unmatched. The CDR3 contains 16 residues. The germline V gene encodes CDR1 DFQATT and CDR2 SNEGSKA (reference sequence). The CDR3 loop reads CSATPLTSGRADTQYF. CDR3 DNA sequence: TGCAGTGCGACTCCTCTAACTAGCGGGAGAGCAGATACGCAGTATTTT.

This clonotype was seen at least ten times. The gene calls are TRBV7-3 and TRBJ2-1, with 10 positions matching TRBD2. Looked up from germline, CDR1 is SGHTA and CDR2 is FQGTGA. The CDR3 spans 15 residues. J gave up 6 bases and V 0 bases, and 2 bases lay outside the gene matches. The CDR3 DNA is TGTGCCAGCAGCTTAACCACTAGCGGGATCAATGAGCAGTTCTTC. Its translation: CASSLTTSGINEQFF.